This TCR beta chain appears in the sequencing data of a study of T cell clonotyping in hematopoietic cell transplantation. Study-level points and caveats: Broader posttransplant TCR repertoire diversity was predicted by graft donor and pretransplant recipient Inverse Simpson Index values.

Clones were sequenced by immunoSEQ multiplex PCR, and TCRdb holds only the in-frame ones, with some missing. The sample records 45,000 to 60,000 clones, more than 75% being singletons. CDR3 size: 14 residues. The V end lost 7 bases, the J end lost 6 bases, and 18 bases lay between the germline ends. Germline CDR1 reads MDHEN; CDR2 reads SYDVKM. Time point meaning: recipient sample about 28 days before transplant, after cytoreduction. About this clone itself: The antigen remains undetermined.

The TCR sequence derives from a man aged 60-69 years with biphenotypic leukemia. Some clones in this sample may be carry-over from other donors' samples. Specimen: peripheral blood mononuclear cells, collected before stem cell transplant. This sequence joins TRBV28 and TRBJ2-5; D might be TRBD1 (8 bases). The CDR3 spells CASTTTGGGKTQYF. CDR3 in DNA: TGTGCCAGCACCACAACAGGGGGGGGAAAGACCCAGTACTTC.